This TCR beta chain was identified during a study of CD8 T cells in ankylosing spondylitis (dated by TCRdb to 2017 to 2019). Context from the whole study: To find TCR variants linked to disease, the study profiled T cell receptor beta repertoires in ankylosing spondylitis patients and healthy donors. Peripheral blood samples were taken, and synovial fluid was additionally collected from ankylosing spondylitis patients. The full study cohort comprised about 25 ankylosing spondylitis patients and around 100 healthy donors. What the work shows at the level of the full study, not this receptor alone: A CD8+ phenotype was shown by the disease-linked clones, which were found at relatively low frequencies in peripheral blood. Blood from ankylosing spondylitis patients appeared to be characterized by a TCR beta motif made up of about 8 highly homologous amino acid variants. Significant enrichment of the disease-linked clones was reported in matched synovial fluid samples from ankylosing spondylitis patients. Some motif variants were previously reported in synovial fluid and blood of reactive arthritis patients, suggesting common disease-initiation mechanisms.

This clonotype was recorded many times. Its antigen is not yet known. No base quality values were provided; no much bigger clone lies one nucleotide off. The instrument was an Illumina HiSeq 2500. TCR beta libraries were prepared by quantitative 5'-RACE with molecular barcodes. Per the source publication's procedure: To identify disease-linked TCR variants, a new computational method was used, one built on a probabilistic model of VDJ rearrangement. TCRdb redid the processing of the public reads, applying fastp at Q25 and MiXCR, and retained in-frame beta chains. All rows with the same CDR3 protein become a single entry with the most common DNA and genes. The V and J calls were not made by the authors but by TCRdb's processing. The sample profile shows more than 150,000 distinct CDR3 sequences; roughly 10% of them were found once. The top ten constitute 25% to 35% of the sample. Including cysteine and phenylalanine, the CDR3 has 16 amino acids. Of the read, only the CDR3 DNA is kept; its 48 bases are in frame from base 1. CDR1 MNHEY and CDR2 SMNVEV are derived from the germline V gene (reference sequence). A distance of 20 bases separates the germline ends of V and J, which lose 2 bases and 7 bases respectively.

The chain is made from TRBV27 and TRBJ2-5; TRBD1 is a weak D gene call, 6 bases matching. The clonotype originates from a male donor with ankylosing spondylitis or in good health (not recorded which). The sequenced sample was blood, either unsorted or a sorted T cell fraction (not recorded which). The CDR3 region has the sequence CASSLGRVTLGGTQYF. DNA sequence: TGTGCCAGCAGTTTAGGTCGGGTGACTTTAGGGGGGACCCAGTACTTC.